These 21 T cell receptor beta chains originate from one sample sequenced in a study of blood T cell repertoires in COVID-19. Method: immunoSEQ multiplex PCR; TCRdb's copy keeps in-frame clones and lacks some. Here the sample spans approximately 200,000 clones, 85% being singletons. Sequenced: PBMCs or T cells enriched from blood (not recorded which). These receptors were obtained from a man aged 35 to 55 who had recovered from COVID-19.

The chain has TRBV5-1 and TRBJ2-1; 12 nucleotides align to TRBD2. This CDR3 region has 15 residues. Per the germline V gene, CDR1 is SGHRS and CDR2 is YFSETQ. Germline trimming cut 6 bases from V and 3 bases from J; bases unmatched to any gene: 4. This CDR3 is CASKLAGGIYNEQFF. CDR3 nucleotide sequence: TGCGCCAGCAAACTAGCGGGAGGCATCTACAATGAGCAGTTCTTC.

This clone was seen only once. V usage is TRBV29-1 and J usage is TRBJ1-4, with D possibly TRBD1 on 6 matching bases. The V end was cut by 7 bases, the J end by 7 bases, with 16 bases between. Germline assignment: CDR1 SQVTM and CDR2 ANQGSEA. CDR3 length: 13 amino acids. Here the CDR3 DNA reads TGCAGCGCTACCACAGGGCAGGGTGAAAAACTGTTTTTT. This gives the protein CSATTGQGEKLFF.

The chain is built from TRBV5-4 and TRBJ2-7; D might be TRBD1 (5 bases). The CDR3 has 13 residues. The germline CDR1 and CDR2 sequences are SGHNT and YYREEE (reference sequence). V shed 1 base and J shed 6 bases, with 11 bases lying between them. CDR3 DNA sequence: TGTGCCAGCAGCTTGAAGGGGTCTGTCGAGCAGTACTTC. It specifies CASSLKGSVEQYF. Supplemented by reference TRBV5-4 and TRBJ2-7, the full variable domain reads ETGVTQSPTHLIKTRGQQVTLRCSSQSGHNTVSWYQQALGQGPQFIFQYYREEENGRGNFPPRFSGLQFPNYSSELNVNALELDDSALYLCASSLKGSVEQYFGPGTRLTVT.

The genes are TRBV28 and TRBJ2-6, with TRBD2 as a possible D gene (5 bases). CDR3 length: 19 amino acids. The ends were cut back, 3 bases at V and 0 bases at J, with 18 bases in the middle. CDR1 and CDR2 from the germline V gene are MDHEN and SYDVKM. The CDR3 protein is CASSFFATGRGSGANVLTF. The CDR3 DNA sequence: TGTGCCAGCAGTTTCTTCGCGACTGGACGGGGCTCTGGGGCCAACGTCCTGACTTTC.

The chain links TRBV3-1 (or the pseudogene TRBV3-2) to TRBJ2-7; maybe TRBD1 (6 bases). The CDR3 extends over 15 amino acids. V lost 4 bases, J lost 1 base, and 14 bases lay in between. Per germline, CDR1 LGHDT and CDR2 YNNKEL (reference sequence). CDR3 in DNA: TGTGCCAGCAGCCCGCAGGGGCTCTCGTCCTACGAGCAGTACTTC. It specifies CASSPQGLSSYEQYF.

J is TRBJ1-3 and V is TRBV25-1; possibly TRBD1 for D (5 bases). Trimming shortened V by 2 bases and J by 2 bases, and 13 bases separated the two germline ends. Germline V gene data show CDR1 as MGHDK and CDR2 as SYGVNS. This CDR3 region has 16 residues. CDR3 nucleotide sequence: TGTGCCAGCAGTGAAATGGGGGAGGGAACTGGAAACACCATATATTTT. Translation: CASSEMGEGTGNTIYF.

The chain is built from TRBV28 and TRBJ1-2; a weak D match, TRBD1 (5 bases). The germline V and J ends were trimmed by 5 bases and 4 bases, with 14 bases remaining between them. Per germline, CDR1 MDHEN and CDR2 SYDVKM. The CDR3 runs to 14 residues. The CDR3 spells CASSLGEGLYGYTF. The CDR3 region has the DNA TGTGCCAGCAGTCTGGGGGAGGGCCTCTATGGCTACACCTTC.

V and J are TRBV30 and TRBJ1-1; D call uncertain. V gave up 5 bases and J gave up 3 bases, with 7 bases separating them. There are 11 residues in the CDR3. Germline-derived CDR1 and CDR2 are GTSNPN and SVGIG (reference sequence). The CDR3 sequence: CAWSLYTEAFF. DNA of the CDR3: TGTGCCTGGTCGTTATACACTGAAGCTTTCTTT.

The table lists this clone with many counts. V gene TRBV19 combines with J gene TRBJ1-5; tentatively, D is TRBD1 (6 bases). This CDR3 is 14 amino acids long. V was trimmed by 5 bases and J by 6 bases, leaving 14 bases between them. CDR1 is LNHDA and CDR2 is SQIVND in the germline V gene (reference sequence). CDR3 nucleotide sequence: TGTGCCAGTAGTCTTTACAGGGCCGGTCAGCCCCAGCATTTT. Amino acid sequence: CASSLYRAGQPQHF.

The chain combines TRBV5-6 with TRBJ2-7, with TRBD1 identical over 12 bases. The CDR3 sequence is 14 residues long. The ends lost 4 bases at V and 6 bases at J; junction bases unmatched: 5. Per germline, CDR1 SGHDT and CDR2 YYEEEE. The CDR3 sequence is CASSRDRGPLEQYF. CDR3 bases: TGTGCCAGCAGCCGGGACAGGGGGCCTCTCGAGCAGTACTTC.

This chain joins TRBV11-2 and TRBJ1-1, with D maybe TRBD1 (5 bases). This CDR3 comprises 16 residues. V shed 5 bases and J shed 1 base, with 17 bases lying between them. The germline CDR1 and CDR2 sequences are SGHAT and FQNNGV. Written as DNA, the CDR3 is TGTGCCAGCAGCCTGGGGGGAGGTCTGGGGAACACTGAAGCTTTCTTT. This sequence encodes CASSLGGGLGNTEAFF.

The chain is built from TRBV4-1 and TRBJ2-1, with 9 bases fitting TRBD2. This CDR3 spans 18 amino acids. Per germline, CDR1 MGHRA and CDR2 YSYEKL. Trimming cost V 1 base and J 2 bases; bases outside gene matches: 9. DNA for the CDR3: TGCGCCAGCAGCCAAGCGGGTAGCGGGAGCGAACCCTACAATGAGCAGTTCTTC. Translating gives CASSQAGSGSEPYNEQFF.

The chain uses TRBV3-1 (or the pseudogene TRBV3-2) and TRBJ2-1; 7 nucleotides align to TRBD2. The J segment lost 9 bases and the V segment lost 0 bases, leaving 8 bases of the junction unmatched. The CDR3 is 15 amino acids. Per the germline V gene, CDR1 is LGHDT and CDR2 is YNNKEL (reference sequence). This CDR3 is CASSQDHGGGREQFF. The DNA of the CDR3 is TGTGCCAGCAGCCAAGATCATGGGGGAGGGCGTGAGCAGTTCTTC.

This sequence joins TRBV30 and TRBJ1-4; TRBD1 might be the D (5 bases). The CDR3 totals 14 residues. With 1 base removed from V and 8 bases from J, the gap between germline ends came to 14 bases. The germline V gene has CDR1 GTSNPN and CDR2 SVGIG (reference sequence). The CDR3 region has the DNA TGTGCCTGGAGTGGCGGGGCCCATGGCGAAAAACTGTTTTTT. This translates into CAWSGGAHGEKLFF.

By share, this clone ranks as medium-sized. The CDR3 region has the DNA TGTGCCACCAAACCGGGGGTCTCCTACAATGAGCAGTTCTTC. As protein: CATKPGVSYNEQFF. The chain carries TRBV6-5 and TRBJ2-1, with a weak D call TRBD2 (6 bases). The V end was cut by 10 bases, the J end by 0 bases, with 13 bases between. The CDR3 has 14 amino acids. Germline CDR1 and CDR2: MNHEY and SVGAGI.

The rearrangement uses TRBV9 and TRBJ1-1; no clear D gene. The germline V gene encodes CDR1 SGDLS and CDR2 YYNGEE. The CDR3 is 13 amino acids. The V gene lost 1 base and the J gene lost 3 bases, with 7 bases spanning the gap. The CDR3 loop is CASSVSSYTEAFF. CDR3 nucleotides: TGTGCCAGCAGCGTATCCTCCTACACTGAAGCTTTCTTT.

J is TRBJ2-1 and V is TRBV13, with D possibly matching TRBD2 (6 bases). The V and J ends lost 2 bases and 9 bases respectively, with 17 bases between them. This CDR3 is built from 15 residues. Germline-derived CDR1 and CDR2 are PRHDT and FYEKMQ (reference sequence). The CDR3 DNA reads TGTGCCAGCAGCTTAAGCACTAGCCGGAGTATTGAGCAGTTCTTC. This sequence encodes CASSLSTSRSIEQFF.

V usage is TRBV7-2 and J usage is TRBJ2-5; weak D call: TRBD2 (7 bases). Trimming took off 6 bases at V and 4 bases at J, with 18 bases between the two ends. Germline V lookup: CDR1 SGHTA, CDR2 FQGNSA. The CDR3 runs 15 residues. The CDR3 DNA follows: TGTGCCAGCAGAGGGGGGAGGGTCGATCCAGAGACCCAGTACTTC. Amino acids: CASRGGRVDPETQYF.

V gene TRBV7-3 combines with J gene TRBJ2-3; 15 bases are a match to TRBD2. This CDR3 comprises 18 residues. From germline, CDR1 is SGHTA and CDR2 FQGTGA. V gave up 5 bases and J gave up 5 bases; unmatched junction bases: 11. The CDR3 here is CASSTSPGLAGGLDTQYF. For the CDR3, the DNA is TGTGCCAGCAGCACCAGCCCGGGACTAGCGGGAGGTTTAGATACGCAGTATTTT.

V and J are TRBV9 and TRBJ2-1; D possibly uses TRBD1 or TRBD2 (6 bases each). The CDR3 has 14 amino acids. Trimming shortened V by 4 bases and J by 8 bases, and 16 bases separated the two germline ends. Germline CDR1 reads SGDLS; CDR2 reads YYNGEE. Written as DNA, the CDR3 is TGTGCCAGCAGCCTAGGAGGGGGTCTCGATGAGCAGTTCTTC. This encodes CASSLGGGLDEQFF.

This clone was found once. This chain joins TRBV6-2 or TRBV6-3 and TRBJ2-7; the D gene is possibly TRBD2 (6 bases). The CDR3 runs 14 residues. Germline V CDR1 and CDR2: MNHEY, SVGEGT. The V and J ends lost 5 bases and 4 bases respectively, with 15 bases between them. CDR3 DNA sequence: TGTGCCAGCAGTGAGACCGGGACTGGTTACGAGCAGTACTTC. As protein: CASSETGTGYEQYF.